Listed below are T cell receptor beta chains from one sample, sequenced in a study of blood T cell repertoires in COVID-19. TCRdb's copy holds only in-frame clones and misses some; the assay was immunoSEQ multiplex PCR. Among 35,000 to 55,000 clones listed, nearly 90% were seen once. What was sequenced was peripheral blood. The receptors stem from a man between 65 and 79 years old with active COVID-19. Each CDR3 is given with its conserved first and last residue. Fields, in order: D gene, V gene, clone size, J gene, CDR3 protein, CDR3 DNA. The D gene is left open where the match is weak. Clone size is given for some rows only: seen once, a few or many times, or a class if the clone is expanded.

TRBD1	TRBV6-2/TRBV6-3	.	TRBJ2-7	CASSYKRLNRDRTYYEQYF	TGTGCCAGCAGTTACAAGAGGTTAAACCGGGACAGGACCTACTACGAGCAGTACTTC
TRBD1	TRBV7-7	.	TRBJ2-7	CASSDYEGAEQYF	TGTGCTAGCAGCGACTACGAGGGGGCTGAGCAGTACTTC
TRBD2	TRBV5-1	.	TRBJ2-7	CASSLGLAGGDEQYF	TGCGCCAGCAGCTTGGGACTAGCGGGGGGCGACGAGCAGTACTTC
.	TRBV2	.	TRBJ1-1	CASSSIENTEAFF	TGTGCCAGCAGTTCTATCGAAAACACTGAAGCTTTCTTT
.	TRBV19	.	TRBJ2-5	CASSFSQETQYF	TGTGCCAGTAGTTTCAGTCAAGAGACCCAGTACTTC
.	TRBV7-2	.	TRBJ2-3	CASSLMSPSTDTQYF	TGTGCCAGCAGCTTAATGAGCCCTAGCACAGATACGCAGTATTTT
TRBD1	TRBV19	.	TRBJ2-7	CASSIDRGLSYEQYF	TGTGCCAGTAGTATCGACAGGGGGCTGTCCTACGAGCAGTACTTC
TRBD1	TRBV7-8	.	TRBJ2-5	CASADRDQETQYF	TGTGCCAGCGCCGACAGGGACCAAGAGACCCAGTACTTC
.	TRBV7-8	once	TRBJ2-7	CASSWTVLAEQYF	TGTGCCAGCAGCTGGACAGTTCTGGCCGAGCAGTACTTC
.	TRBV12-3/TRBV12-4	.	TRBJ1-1	CASRGGPEAFF	TGTGCCAGCAGGGGGGGACCTGAAGCTTTCTTT
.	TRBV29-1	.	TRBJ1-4	CSVRRGGRSEKLFF	TGCAGCGTTAGGAGGGGCGGGCGGTCAGAAAAACTGTTTTTT
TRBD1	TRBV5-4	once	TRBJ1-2	CASSSVGTGYGYTF	TGTGCCAGCAGCAGCGTCGGGACAGGGTACGGCTACACCTTC
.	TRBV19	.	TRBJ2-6	CASRPDRTGANVLTF	TGTGCCAGTAGACCCGACAGGACCGGGGCCAACGTCCTGACTTTC
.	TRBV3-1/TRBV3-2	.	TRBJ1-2	CASSEDPGGYTF	TGTGCCAGCAGTGAGGATCCGGGTGGCTACACCTTC
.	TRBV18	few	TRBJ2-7	CASSPPGVRSYEQYF	TGTGCCAGCTCACCACCGGGAGTCCGCTCCTACGAGCAGTACTTC
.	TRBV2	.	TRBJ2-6	CASTRATGANVLTF	TGTGCCAGCACTCGAGCTACTGGGGCCAACGTCCTGACTTTC
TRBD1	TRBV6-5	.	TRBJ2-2	CASSRVYRGRGAVF	TGTGCCAGCAGTCGCGTTTACAGGGGGCGGGGAGCTGTTTTT
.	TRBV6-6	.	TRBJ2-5	CATSTSQGGETQYF	TGTGCTACCTCGACTAGCCAAGGGGGGGAGACCCAGTACTTC
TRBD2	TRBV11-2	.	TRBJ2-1	CASSGGGAYNEQFF	TGTGCCAGCAGCGGGGGGGGAGCCTACAATGAGCAGTTCTTC
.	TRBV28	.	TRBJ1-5	CASSLLGASNQPQHF	TGTGCCAGCAGTTTATTGGGGGCTAGCAATCAGCCCCAGCATTTT
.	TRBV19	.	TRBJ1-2	CASNRWTATYGYTF	TGTGCCAGTAATAGATGGACAGCGACCTATGGCTACACCTTC
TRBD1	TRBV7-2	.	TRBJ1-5	CASSLKGTGANQPQHF	TGTGCCAGCAGCTTAAAGGGGACAGGGGCAAATCAGCCCCAGCATTTT
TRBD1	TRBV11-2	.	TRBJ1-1	CASSLAGQGRAFF	TGTGCCAGCAGCTTAGCGGGACAGGGGAGAGCTTTCTTT
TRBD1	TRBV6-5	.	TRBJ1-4	CASSFGQGGGEKLFF	TGTGCCAGCAGTTTCGGACAGGGGGGGGGTGAAAAACTGTTTTTT